This passage covers 13 T cell receptor beta chains from one sample sequenced in a study of radiotherapy plus CTLA-4 blockade in lung cancer. Clones were read by immunoSEQ multiplex PCR, and TCRdb kept only the in-frame ones, dropping some. The table lists more than 40,000 clones, over 75% of them singletons. Sample: peripheral blood, taken from a patient treated with radiotherapy plus ipilimumab. These receptors came from a human donor with non-small cell lung cancer whose response to radiotherapy plus ipilimumab could not be evaluated.

J is TRBJ1-4 and V is TRBV7-2; D unresolved. Deletions cut 5 bases from V and 7 bases from J, with 8 bases between. In germline, CDR1 is SGHTA, CDR2 FQGNSA. This CDR3 is 12 amino acids long. In DNA, the CDR3 is TGTGCCAGCAGCCTCCTCGGTGAAAAACTGTTTTTT. Protein product: CASSLLGEKLFF.

This chain joins TRBV5-6 and TRBJ1-1, with a possible D match to TRBD1 (6 bases). Trimming shortened V by 1 base and J by 4 bases, and 11 bases separated the two germline ends. Per the germline V gene, CDR1 is SGHDT and CDR2 is YYEEEE. This CDR3 region has 14 residues. In DNA form, the CDR3 reads TGTGCCAGCAGCTTGACTCGGGGGGCCACTGAAGCTTTCTTT. Its protein is CASSLTRGATEAFF.

The rearrangement joins TRBV25-1 to TRBJ2-3; D may be TRBD2 (5 bases). Trimming left V 10 bases short and J 5 bases short, with 16 bases between. CDR3 length: 13 amino acids. The germline gives CDR1 MGHDK, CDR2 SYGVNS. In DNA, the CDR3 is TGTGCCACCTCTTACGGGAATGGAGATACGCAGTATTTT. Protein sequence: CATSYGNGDTQYF.

In DNA, the CDR3 is TGCGCCAGCAGAGACCTGGGACAGGGGGGCTACGAGCAGTACTTC. Translated: CASRDLGQGGYEQYF. V is TRBV10-2 and J is TRBJ2-5, with 11 nucleotides matching TRBD1. The assigned J gene may be wrong: the sequence end matches TRBJ2-7 better. The CDR3 loop spans 15 amino acids. Germline V CDR1 and CDR2: WSHSY, SAAADI.

V gene TRBV13 combines with J gene TRBJ1-6, with D possibly being TRBD1 (6 bases). This CDR3 has 17 amino acids. The germline V gene encodes CDR1 PRHDT and CDR2 FYEKMQ (reference sequence). V gave up 2 bases and J gave up 5 bases, with 16 bases separating them. CDR3 loop: CASSLQRVTGHNSPLHF. CDR3 in DNA: TGTGCCAGCAGCTTACAAAGAGTAACAGGGCATAATTCACCCCTCCACTTT.

In nucleotides, the CDR3 is TGTGCCAGCAGCGGGACTAGCGGGGGAATAGAGCAGTACTTC. Its translation is CASSGTSGGIEQYF. This chain joins TRBV2 and TRBJ2-7; 14 bases map to TRBD2. There are 14 residues in the CDR3. V trimming: 6 bases; J trimming: 7 bases; junction bases outside the gene matches: 5. CDR1 SNHLY and CDR2 FYNNEI come from the germline V gene. The variable domain in full, with the rest retrieved from reference TRBV2 and TRBJ2-7, is EPEVTQTPSHQVTQMGQEVILRCVPISNHLYFYWYRQILGQKVEFLVSFYNNEISEKSEIFDDQFSVERPDGSNFTLKIRSTKLEDSAMYFCASSGTSGGIEQYFGPGTRLTVT.

The genes are TRBV7-9 and TRBJ2-5, with unresolved D. The end of the DNA aligns better with TRBJ2-7, so the J call may be wrong. The CDR3 is 11 residues long. The V gene's germline CDR1 is SEHNR and CDR2 FQNEAQ (reference sequence). The CDR3 nucleotides are TGTGCCAGCAGCGCCTCCTACGAGCAGTACTTC. Protein: CASSASYEQYF.

The chain couples TRBV11-2 to TRBJ2-7, with TRBD1 matching 7 bases. Germline CDR1 SGHAT, CDR2 FQNNGV. The CDR3 length is 14 residues. After removal of 6 bases from V and 4 bases from J, the junction contained 9 bases not matched to a gene. The CDR3 DNA follows: TGTGCCAGCAGGCAAGTGGGACAGTTTTACGAGCAGTACTTC. Protein: CASRQVGQFYEQYF. Full variable domain (missing parts from reference TRBV11-2 and TRBJ2-7): EAGVAQSPRYKIIEKRQSVAFWCNPISGHATLYWYQQILGQGPKLLIQFQNNGVVDDSQLPKDRFSAERLKGVDSTLKIQPAKLEDSAVYLCASRQVGQFYEQYFGPGTRLTVT.

CDR3 sequence: CAWSDRQVTQYF. DNA of the CDR3: TGTGCCTGGAGTGACCGACAGGTGACCCAGTACTTC. The chain recombines TRBV30 with TRBJ2-5, with D possibly being TRBD1 (6 bases). Germline V gene sequence: CDR1 GTSNPN, CDR2 SVGIG (reference sequence). Trimming pared 1 base from V and 7 bases from J, leaving 10 bases between. This CDR3 is 12 amino acids long.

The chain recombines TRBV19 with TRBJ2-1, with 11 bases matching TRBD2. Germline lookup yields CDR1 LNHDA and CDR2 SQIVND (reference sequence). With 6 bases clipped from V and 4 bases from J, the junction kept 8 bases outside the gene matches. This CDR3 comprises 16 residues. CDR3 residues: CASRHSGGAGYNEQFF. Written as DNA, the CDR3 is TGTGCCAGTAGACATAGCGGGGGGGCCGGGTACAATGAGCAGTTCTTC.

The chain has TRBV7-2 and TRBJ2-1; 11 bases are shared with TRBD2. The V segment lost 1 base and the J segment 8 bases; nucleotides outside the gene matches: 4. Germline CDR1 SGHTA, CDR2 FQGNSA. CDR3 size: 15 residues. In DNA form, the CDR3 reads TGTGCCAGCAGCTTAGTTAGCGGGGGGGCCTATGAGCAGTTCTTC. Its translation: CASSLVSGGAYEQFF.

The chain carries TRBV6-5 and TRBJ1-2; D gene ambiguous. This CDR3 region has 14 residues. With 0 bases removed from V and 6 bases from J, the gap between germline ends came to 11 bases. The germline V gene has CDR1 MNHEY and CDR2 SVGAGI. CDR3 nucleotide sequence: TGTGCCAGCAGTTACTCGTCAGGCTATGATGGCTACACCTTC. It encodes CASSYSSGYDGYTF.

The genes are TRBV5-1 and TRBJ1-1; 9 nucleotides agree with TRBD1. The junction had 0 bases not matched to a gene; V was cut back by 3 bases and J by 6 bases. CDR3 length: 12 amino acids. Germline V gene data show CDR1 as SGHRS and CDR2 as YFSETQ. The CDR3 protein is CASSWTGAEAFF. CDR3 DNA: TGCGCCAGCAGCTGGACAGGGGCTGAAGCTTTCTTT.